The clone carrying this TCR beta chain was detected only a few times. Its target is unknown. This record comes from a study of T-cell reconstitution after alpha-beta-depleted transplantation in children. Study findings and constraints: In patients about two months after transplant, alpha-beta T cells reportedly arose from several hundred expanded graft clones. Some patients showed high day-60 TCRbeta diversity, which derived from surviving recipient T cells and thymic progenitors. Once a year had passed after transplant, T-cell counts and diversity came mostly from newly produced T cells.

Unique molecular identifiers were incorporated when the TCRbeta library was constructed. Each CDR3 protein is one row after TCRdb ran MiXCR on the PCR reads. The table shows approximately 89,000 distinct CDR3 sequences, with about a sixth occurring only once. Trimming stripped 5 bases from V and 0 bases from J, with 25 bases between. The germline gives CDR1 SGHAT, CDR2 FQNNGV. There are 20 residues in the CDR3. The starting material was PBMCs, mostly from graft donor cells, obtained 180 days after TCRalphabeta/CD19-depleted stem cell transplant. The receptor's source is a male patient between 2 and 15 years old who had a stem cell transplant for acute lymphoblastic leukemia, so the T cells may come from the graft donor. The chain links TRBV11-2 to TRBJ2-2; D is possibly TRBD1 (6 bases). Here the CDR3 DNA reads TGTGCCAGCAGCCCATATCCCCCCCAGGGGAGAGGAACGAACACCGGGGAGCTGTTTTTT. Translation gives CASSPYPPQGRGTNTGELFF. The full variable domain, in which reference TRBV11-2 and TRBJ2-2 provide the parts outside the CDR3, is EAGVAQSPRYKIIEKRQSVAFWCNPISGHATLYWYQQILGQGPKLLIQFQNNGVVDDSQLPKDRFSAERLKGVDSTLKIQPAKLEDSAVYLCASSPYPPQGRGTNTGELFFGEGSRLTVL.